This T cell receptor (beta chain) was captured in a study of CD8 T cell repertoires and HIV-1 epitope variants (dated by TCRdb to the early 2020s). Regarding the study in general: Twenty-five peptides representing autologous and known Gag and Nef epitope variants were each used to stimulate T cells in separate culture wells. Among the control conditions were a peptide pool of CMV, EBV and flu, the Ebola AY9 epitope serving as a negative control, and a well with no peptide. An aliquot of 1M T cells was saved as an uncultured baseline condition, separate from the approximately 75 T cell cultures. A total of around 84 T cell cultures were run, with each culture condition done in triplicate except for one peptide, which was done in duplicate. T cells were enriched using the EasySep Human T Cell Enrichment Kit and were co-cultured with equal numbers of autologous T cell-negative cells serving as antigen-presenting cells. The epitopes tested were three Gag epitope families plus Nef HW9 and YT9. The cultures were grown for less than 11 days in IMDM with gentamicin, and half of the media was changed on days 3 and 7 with IL-2, IL-7 and IL-15 added.

Of note for this clone: Its antigen remains unidentified. No base qualities exist here, and no much larger clone lies one base off it.

The EasySep Human CD8+ T Cell Enrichment Kit was used on day 10 to isolate CD8+ T cells from every culture. Results and caveats for the whole study, not just this receptor: Four to six clonotypes recognized the Nef KF9 family and one the HW9 family, with no responses to the TAALDMSHF plasma variant. Under 10 antigen-specific TCR beta clonotypes were identified, of which about six appeared to be cross-reactive for autologous or known escape epitope variants. The assay identified only TCR beta chains and indicated proliferation to antigen, not T cell function or cytokine profile.

From V the trimming removes 3 bases and from J it removes 5 bases, while the gene matches leave 5 bases of the junction unaccounted for. The CDR3 runs 14 residues from the cysteine to the phenylalanine. The only DNA kept is the CDR3, 42 bases in frame from the first base. CDR1 is given as SGHTA and CDR2 as FQGNSA, both from the germline V gene. The immunoSEQ platform was used to sequence TCR beta CDR3 regions at survey depth. The QIAamp DNA micro kit was used to extract genomic DNA from every cultured and uncultured CD8+ T cell population. The authors' analysis ran thus. Samples with fewer than 5,000 productive reads were excluded, which removed about 6% of the 75 HIV peptide-stimulated cultures. A MANAFEST web app trimmed sequences to CDR3 and removed nonproductive sequences, CDR3s under 5 amino acids, and those not starting C or ending F/W. For a clonotype to count as antigen-specific, the clonotype had to expand relative to the no-peptide control in at least 2 of 3 replicates at FDR 0.01, and only within one epitope family. In addition, a specific clonotype needed a frequency at least fivefold higher than in wells stimulated with peptides from other epitope families. Imported from immuneACCESS, the table was reduced by TCRdb to in-frame sequences with V and J called. These copies leave out some clones; in studies compared against another copy, an unresolved V gene accounts for under half, and the cause of the remainder is not known. V and J calls and clone size are as listed in that table; D and trimming were resolved from the DNA. Within this sample are about 4,800 clones, with less than 70% of them counted one time only. The ten largest clonotypes hold roughly 45% of the sample.

The TCR was taken from a male donor with HIV. The sample consisted of cultured CD8+ T cells derived from PBMCs. The rearrangement joined TRBV7-2 to TRBJ2-5; the junction holds 8 bases that match TRBD1. The CDR3 protein is CASSFTGGEETQYF. The nucleotides read TGTGCCAGCAGCTTCACAGGGGGTGAGGAGACCCAGTACTTC. When the CDR3 is completed using the reference TRBV7-2 and TRBJ2-5 genes on either side, the full variable domain is GAGVSQSPSNKVTEKGKDVELRCDPISGHTALYWYRQSLGQGLEFLIYFQGNSAPDKSGLPSDRFSAERTGGSVSTLTIQRTQQEDSAVYLCASSFTGGEETQYFGPGTRLLVL.